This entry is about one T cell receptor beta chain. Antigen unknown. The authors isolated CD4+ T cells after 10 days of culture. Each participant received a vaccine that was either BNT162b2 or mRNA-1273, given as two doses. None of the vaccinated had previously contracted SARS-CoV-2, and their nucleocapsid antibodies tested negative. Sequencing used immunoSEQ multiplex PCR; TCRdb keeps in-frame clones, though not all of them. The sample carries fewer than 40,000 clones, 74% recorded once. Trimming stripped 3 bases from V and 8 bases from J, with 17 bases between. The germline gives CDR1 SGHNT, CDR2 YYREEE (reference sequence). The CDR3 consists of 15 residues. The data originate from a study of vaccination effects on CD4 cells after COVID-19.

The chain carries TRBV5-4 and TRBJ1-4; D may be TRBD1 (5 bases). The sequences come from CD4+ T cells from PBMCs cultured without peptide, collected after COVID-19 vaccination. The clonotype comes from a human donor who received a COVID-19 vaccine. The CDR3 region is CASSSSGGDGEKLFF. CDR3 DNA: TGTGCCAGCAGCTCCTCTGGGGGGGATGGAGAAAAACTGTTTTTT. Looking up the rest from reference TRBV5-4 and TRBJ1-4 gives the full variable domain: ETGVTQSPTHLIKTRGQQVTLRCSSQSGHNTVSWYQQALGQGPQFIFQYYREEENGRGNFPPRFSGLQFPNYSSELNVNALELDDSALYLCASSSSGGDGEKLFFGSGTQLSVL.